Presented here are 2 T cell receptor beta chains from one specimen sequenced in a study of cytotoxic CD8 clonotypes in ibrutinib-treated CLL. This table comes from immunoSEQ multiplex PCR, and its TCRdb copy is limited to in-frame clones, with some not included. The table has just over 65,000 clones, more than 60% seen once. Material: PBMCs, obtained after 12 months of ibrutinib treatment. The receptors come from a human donor with chronic lymphocytic leukemia.

The CDR3 protein is CASSWTIDRGWETQYF. In DNA form, the CDR3 reads TGTGCCAGCAGTTGGACTATCGACAGGGGCTGGGAGACCCAGTACTTC. The gene calls are TRBV28 and TRBJ2-5; the match to TRBD1 covers 8 bases. Germline assignment: CDR1 MDHEN and CDR2 SYDVKM. Trimming cost V 4 bases and J 5 bases; bases outside gene matches: 12. The CDR3 is 16 residues long.

This clone appeared a few times. The genes are TRBV29-1 and TRBJ2-7; D might be TRBD2 (5 bases). The CDR3 contains 11 residues. Germline V gene lookup returns CDR1 SQVTM and CDR2 ANQGSEA. V shed 1 base and J shed 4 bases, with 5 bases lying between them. CDR3 in DNA: TGCAGCGTTGAAGCGGGGTACGAGCAGTACTTC. Its protein is CSVEAGYEQYF.